This paragraph covers one T cell receptor (beta chain) sequence. One junction end does not reproduce the germline sequence, and a read error may be involved. The data were produced by immunoSEQ multiplex PCR, yet TCRdb's version contains in-frame clones alone and is incomplete. The repertoire shows about 40,000 clones, none seen only once; the top ten take 4% to 5.5%. In germline, CDR1 is KGHSH, CDR2 LQKENI. The length of the CDR3 is 16 residues. These data come from a study of T cells after posttransplantation cyclophosphamide. The rearrangement uses TRBV18 and TRBJ2-1; 7 nucleotides line up with TRBD1. The TCR comes from a woman aged 45-65 years in good health and a related stem cell transplant donor. Sequencing was done on a sample of PBMCs. The CDR3 spells CASSPPTGRTYNEQLF. For the CDR3, the DNA is TGTGCCAGCTCACCACCGACAGGGAGAACCTACAATGAGCAGCTCTTC.